Below, 4 T cell receptor beta chains from the same sample are listed, as sequenced in a study of blood T cell repertoires in COVID-19. Using immunoSEQ multiplex PCR, the repertoire was profiled, and TCRdb retains in-frame clones only, with some absent. The data show 270,000 or so clones, with 88% seen just once and roughly 1.2% held by the top ten. The sample was PBMCs or T cells enriched from blood (not recorded which). These receptors were obtained from a woman aged 40 to 50 with acute COVID-19.

This chain links TRBV28 with TRBJ1-1; D is unclear. Germline V lookup: CDR1 MDHEN, CDR2 SYDVKM. The CDR3 consists of 16 residues. The germline V and J ends were trimmed by 5 bases and 3 bases, with 19 bases remaining between them. CDR3 sequence (DNA): TGTGCCAGCAGTGTACCAATGGGCCGCAGAGACACTGAAGCTTTCTTT. Translated, it gives CASSVPMGRRDTEAFF.

V is TRBV29-1 and J is TRBJ2-3, with 7 bases that match TRBD1. In germline, CDR1 is SQVTM, CDR2 ANQGSEA. After removal of 6 bases from V and 4 bases from J, the junction contained 10 bases not matched to a gene. The CDR3 loop spans 14 amino acids. As DNA, the CDR3 is TGCAGCGTAACAGGGGCTCCCCTGGCAGATACGCAGTATTTT. Translation gives CSVTGAPLADTQYF.

This chain connects TRBV18 to TRBJ1-4; TRBD1 matches at 7 bases. The CDR3 has 13 residues. The trim removed 2 bases at V and 16 bases at J, leaving 10 bases unmatched. Germline CDR1 is KGHSH and CDR2 is LQKENI. The CDR3 here is CASSPSRTGTEFF. CDR3 sequence (DNA): TGTGCCAGCTCACCATCCCGGACAGGAACAGAGTTTTTT. Full variable domain (missing parts from reference TRBV18 and TRBJ1-4): NAGVMQNPRHLVRRRGQEARLRCSPMKGHSHVYWYRQLPEEGLKFMVYLQKENIIDESGMPKERFSAEFPKEGPSILRIQQVVRGDSAAYFCASSPSRTGTEFFGSGTQLSVL.

The J gene is TRBJ2-1, the V gene TRBV28; TRBD2 matches 8 bases. Germline CDR1 and CDR2: MDHEN and SYDVKM. The CDR3 spans 15 residues. Trimming took 3 bases from V and 2 from J; bases not matched to a gene: 3. CDR3 region: CASSFPSGPYNEQFF. In DNA form, the CDR3 reads TGTGCCAGCAGTTTTCCTAGCGGGCCCTACAATGAGCAGTTCTTC.